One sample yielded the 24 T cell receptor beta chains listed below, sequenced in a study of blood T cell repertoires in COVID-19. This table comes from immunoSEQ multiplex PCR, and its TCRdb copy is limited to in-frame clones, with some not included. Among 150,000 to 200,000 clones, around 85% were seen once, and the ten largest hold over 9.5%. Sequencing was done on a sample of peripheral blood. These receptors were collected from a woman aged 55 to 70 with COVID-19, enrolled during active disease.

In DNA form, the CDR3 reads TGTGCCAGCAGCCGACAGGGGAACACTGAAGCTTTCTTT. Amino acid sequence: CASSRQGNTEAFF. J is TRBJ1-1 and V is TRBV5-8; 7 bases fit TRBD1. Germline V gives CDR1 SGHTS, CDR2 YDEGEE. CDR3 length: 13 residues. Losses at the gene ends were 4 bases for V and 1 base for J; bases not matched to a gene: 1.

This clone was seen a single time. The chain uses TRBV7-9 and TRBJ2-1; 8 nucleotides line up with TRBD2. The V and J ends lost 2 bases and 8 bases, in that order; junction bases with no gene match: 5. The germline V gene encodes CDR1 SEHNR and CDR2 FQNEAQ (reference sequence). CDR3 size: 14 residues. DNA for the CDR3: TGTGCCAGCAGCTTAAAGGGACTAGGAGATGAGCAGTTCTTC. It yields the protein CASSLKGLGDEQFF.

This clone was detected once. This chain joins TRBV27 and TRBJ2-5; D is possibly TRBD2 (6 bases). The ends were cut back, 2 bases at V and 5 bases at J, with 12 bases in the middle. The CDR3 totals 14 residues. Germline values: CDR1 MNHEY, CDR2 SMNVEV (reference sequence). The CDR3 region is CASSLLGRGETQYF. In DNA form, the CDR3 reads TGTGCCAGCAGTTTACTAGGACGGGGGGAGACCCAGTACTTC.

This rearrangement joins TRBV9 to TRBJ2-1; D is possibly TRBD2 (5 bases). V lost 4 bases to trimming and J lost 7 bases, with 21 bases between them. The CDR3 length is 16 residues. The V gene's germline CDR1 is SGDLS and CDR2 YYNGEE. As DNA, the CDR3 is TGTGCCAGCAGCCCCACCCTAGCTCGGTGGTTTAATGAGCAGTTCTTC. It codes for CASSPTLARWFNEQFF. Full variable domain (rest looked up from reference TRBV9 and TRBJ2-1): DSGVTQTPKHLITATGQRVTLRCSPRSGDLSVYWYQQSLDQGLQFLIQYYNGEERAKGNILERFSAQQFPDLHSELNLSSLELGDSALYFCASSPTLARWFNEQFFGPGTRLTVL.

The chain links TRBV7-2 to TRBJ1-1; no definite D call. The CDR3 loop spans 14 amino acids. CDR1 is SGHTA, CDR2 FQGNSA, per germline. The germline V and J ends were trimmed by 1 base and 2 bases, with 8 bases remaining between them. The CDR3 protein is CASSLVMGNTEAFF. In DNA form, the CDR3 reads TGTGCCAGCAGCTTAGTGATGGGCAACACTGAAGCTTTCTTT.

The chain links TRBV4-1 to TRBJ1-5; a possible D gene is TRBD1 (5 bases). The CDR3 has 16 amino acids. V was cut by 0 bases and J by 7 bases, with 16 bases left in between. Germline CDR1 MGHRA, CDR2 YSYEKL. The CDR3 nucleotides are TGCGCCAGCAGCCAAGAAATTACAGGAGCGAGACAGCCCCAGCATTTT. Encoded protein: CASSQEITGARQPQHF.

The CDR3 protein is CASSIDPGTGYGYTF. The CDR3 DNA reads TGTGCCAGTAGTATAGATCCCGGGACAGGGTATGGCTACACCTTC. This sequence joins TRBV19 and TRBJ1-2; 9 nucleotides match TRBD1. V dropped 0 bases and J dropped 5; count of bases not matched to a gene: 4. Germline V lookup: CDR1 LNHDA, CDR2 SQIVND (reference sequence). CDR3 size: 15 residues.

The CDR3 nucleotides read TGTGCCCGATCGGGACTAGCGGGGCAAGAGACCCAGTACTTC. Amino acid sequence: CARSGLAGQETQYF. The rearrangement uses TRBV30 and TRBJ2-5; 13 bases are a match to TRBD2. CDR1 and CDR2 (germline): GTSNPN, SVGIG (reference sequence). Trimming removed 8 bases from V and 2 bases from J; junction bases left unmatched: 5. The CDR3 sequence is 14 residues long.

The CDR3 sequence is CATHGTAYEQYF. For the CDR3, the DNA is TGTGCTACCCACGGGACAGCCTACGAGCAGTACTTC. The rearrangement links TRBV10-3 to TRBJ2-7; 7 nucleotides match TRBD1. The germline V gene has CDR1 ENHRY and CDR2 SYGVKD. The length of the CDR3 is 12 residues.

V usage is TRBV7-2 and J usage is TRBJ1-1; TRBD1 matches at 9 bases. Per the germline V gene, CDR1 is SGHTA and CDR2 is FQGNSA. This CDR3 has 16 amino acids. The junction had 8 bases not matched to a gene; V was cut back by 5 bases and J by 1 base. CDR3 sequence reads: CASSPGQGLRNTEAFF. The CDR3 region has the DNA TGTGCCAGCAGCCCCGGACAGGGGCTCAGGAACACTGAAGCTTTCTTT.

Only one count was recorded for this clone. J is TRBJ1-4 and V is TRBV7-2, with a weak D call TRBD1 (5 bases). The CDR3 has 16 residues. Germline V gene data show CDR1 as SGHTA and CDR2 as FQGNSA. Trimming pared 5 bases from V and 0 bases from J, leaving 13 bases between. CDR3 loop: CASSPQGRTTNEKLFF. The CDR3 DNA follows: TGTGCCAGCAGCCCTCAGGGTAGAACAACTAATGAAAAACTGTTTTTT.

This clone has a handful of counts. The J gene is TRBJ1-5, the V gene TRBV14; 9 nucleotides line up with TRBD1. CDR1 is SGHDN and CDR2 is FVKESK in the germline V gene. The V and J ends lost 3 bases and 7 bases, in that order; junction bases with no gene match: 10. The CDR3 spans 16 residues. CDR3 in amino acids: CASSQVGQGLRQPQHF. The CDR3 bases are TGTGCCAGCAGCCAGGTAGGACAGGGGTTGCGGCAGCCCCAGCATTTT.

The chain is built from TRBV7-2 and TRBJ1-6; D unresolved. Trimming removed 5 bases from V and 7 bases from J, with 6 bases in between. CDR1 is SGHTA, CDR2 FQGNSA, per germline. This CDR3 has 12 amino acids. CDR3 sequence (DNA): TGTGCCAGCAGCCCGAGGAATTCACCCCTCCACTTT. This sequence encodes CASSPRNSPLHF.

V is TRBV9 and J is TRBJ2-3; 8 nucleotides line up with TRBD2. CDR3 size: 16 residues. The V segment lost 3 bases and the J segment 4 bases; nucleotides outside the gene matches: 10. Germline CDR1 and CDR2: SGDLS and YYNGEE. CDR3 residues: CASSAAPGLVSDTQYF. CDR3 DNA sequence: TGTGCCAGCAGCGCAGCACCGGGACTAGTATCAGATACGCAGTATTTT. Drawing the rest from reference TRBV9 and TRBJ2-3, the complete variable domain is DSGVTQTPKHLITATGQRVTLRCSPRSGDLSVYWYQQSLDQGLQFLIQYYNGEERAKGNILERFSAQQFPDLHSELNLSSLELGDSALYFCASSAAPGLVSDTQYFGPGTRLTVL.

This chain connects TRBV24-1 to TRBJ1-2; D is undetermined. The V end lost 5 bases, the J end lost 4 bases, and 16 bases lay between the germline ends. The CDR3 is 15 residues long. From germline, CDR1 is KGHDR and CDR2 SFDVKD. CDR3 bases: TGTGCCACCAGTGTTTGTGGGCTCTATGTCTATGGCTACACCTTC. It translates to CATSVCGLYVYGYTF.

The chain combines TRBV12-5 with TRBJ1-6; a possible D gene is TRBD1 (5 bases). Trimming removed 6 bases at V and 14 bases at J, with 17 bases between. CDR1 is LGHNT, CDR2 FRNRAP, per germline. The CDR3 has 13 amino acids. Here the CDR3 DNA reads TGTGCTAGTGGCTTAACTGCGGGGGGAACCCTCCACTTT. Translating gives CASGLTAGGTLHF.

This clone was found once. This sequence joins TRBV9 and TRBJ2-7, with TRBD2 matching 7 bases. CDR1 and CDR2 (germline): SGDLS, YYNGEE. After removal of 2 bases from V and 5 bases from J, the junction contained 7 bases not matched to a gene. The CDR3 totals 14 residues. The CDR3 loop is CASSVGTMAHEQYF. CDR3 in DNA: TGTGCCAGCAGCGTTGGGACTATGGCCCACGAGCAGTACTTC.

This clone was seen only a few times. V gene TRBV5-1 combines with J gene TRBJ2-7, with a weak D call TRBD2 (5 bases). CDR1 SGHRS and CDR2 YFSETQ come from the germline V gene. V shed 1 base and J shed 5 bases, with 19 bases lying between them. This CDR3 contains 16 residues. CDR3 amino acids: CASSLILGGSPHEQYF. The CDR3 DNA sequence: TGCGCCAGCAGCTTGATCCTCGGTGGGAGTCCCCACGAGCAGTACTTC.

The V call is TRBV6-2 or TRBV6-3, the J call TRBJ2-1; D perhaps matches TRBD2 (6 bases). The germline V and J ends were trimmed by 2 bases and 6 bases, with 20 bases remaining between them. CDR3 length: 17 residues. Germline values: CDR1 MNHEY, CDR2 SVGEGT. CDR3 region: CASSYARSGTGVNEQFF. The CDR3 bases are TGTGCCAGCAGTTACGCACGTAGCGGCACCGGCGTCAATGAGCAGTTCTTC.

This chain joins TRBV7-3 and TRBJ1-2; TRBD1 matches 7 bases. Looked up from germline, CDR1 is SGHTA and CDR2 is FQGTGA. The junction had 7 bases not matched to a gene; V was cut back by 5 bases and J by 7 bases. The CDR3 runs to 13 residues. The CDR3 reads CASSPKTGSGYTF. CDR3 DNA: TGTGCCAGCAGCCCCAAGACAGGGAGTGGCTACACCTTC.

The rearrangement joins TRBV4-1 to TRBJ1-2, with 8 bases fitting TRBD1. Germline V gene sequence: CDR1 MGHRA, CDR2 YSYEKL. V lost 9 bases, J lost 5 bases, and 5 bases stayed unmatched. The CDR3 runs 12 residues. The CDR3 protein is CASQDRAYGYTF. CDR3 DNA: TGCGCCAGTCAGGACAGGGCTTATGGCTACACCTTC.

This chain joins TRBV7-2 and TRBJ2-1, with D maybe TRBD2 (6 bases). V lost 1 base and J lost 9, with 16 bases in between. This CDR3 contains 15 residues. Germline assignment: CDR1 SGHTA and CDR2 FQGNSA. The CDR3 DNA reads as TGTGCCAGCAGCTTAGGGGGCGCGGGATTGGGTGAGCAGTTCTTC. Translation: CASSLGGAGLGEQFF.

Here the CDR3 reads CASSLQGGGNQPQHF. The DNA for the CDR3 is TGTGCCAGCAGCTTGCAGGGAGGGGGCAATCAGCCCCAGCATTTT. The rearrangement joins TRBV7-2 to TRBJ1-5, with D possibly matching TRBD1 (5 bases). The germline V gene has CDR1 SGHTA and CDR2 FQGNSA. The CDR3 is made up of 15 amino acids. V lost 3 bases and J lost 2, with 11 bases in between.

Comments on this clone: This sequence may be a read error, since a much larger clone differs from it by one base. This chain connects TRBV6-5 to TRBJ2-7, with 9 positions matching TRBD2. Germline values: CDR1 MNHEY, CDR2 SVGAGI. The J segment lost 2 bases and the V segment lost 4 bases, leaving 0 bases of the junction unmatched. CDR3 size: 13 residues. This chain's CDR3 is CASSSSGTYEQYF. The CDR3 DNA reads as TGTGCCAGCAGTTCTAGCGGGACCTACGAGCAGTACTTC.